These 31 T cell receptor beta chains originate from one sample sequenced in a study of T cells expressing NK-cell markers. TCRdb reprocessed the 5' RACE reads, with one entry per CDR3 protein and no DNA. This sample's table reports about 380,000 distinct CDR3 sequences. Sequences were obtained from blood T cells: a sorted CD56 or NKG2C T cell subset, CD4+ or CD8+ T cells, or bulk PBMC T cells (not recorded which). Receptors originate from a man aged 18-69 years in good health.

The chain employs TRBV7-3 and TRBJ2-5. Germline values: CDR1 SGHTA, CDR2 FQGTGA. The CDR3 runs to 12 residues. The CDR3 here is CGVHGFKETQYF.

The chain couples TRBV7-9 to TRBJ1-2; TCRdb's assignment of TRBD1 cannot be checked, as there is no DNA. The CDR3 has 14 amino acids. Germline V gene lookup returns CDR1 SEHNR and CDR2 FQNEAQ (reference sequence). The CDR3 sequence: CASSLEVAVNGYTF.

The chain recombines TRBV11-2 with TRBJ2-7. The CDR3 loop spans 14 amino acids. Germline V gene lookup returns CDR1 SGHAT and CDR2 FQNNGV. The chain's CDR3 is CASSLKPGPYEQYF. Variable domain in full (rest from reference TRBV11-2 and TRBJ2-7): EAGVAQSPRYKIIEKRQSVAFWCNPISGHATLYWYQQILGQGPKLLIQFQNNGVVDDSQLPKDRFSAERLKGVDSTLKIQPAKLEDSAVYLCASSLKPGPYEQYFGPGTRLTVT.

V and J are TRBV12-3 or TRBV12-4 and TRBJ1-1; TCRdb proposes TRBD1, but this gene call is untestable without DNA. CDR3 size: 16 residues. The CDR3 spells CASSYGQVGVNTEAFF.

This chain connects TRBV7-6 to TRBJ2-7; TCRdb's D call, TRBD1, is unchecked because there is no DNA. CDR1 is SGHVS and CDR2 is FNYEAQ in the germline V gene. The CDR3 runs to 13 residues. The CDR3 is CASSANRAVGQYF. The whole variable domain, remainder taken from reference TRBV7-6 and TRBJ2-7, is GAGVSQSPRYKVTKRGQDVALRCDPISGHVSLYWYRQALGQGPEFLTYFNYEAQQDKSGLPNDRFSAERPEGSISTLTIQRTEQRDSAMYRCASSANRAVGQYFGPGTRLTVT.

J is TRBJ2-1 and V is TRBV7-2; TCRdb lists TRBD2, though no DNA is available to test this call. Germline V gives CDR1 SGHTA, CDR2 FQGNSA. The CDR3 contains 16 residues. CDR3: CASSLLLRTSLYEQFF.

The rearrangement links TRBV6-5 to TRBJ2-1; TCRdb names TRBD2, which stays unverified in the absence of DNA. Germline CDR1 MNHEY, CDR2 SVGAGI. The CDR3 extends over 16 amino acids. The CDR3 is CASSYSRGGIINEQFF.

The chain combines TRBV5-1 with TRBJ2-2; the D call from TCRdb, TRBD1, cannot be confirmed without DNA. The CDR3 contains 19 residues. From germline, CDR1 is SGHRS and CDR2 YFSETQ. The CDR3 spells CASSSVAGAVFLGPGELFF. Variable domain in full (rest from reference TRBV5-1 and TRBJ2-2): KAGVTQTPRYLIKTRGQQVTLSCSPISGHRSVSWYQQTPGQGLQFLFEYFSETQRNKGNFPGRFSGRQFSNSRSEMNVSTLELGDSALYLCASSSVAGAVFLGPGELFFGEGSRLTVL.

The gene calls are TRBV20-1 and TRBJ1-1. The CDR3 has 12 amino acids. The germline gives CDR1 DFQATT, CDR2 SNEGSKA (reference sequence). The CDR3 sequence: CSGWSTVTEAFF.

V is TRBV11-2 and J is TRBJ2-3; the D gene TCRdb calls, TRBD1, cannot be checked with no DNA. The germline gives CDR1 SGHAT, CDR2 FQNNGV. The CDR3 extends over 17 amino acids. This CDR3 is CASSLVSGGGSTDTQYF. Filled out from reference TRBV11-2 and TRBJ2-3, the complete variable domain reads EAGVAQSPRYKIIEKRQSVAFWCNPISGHATLYWYQQILGQGPKLLIQFQNNGVVDDSQLPKDRFSAERLKGVDSTLKIQPAKLEDSAVYLCASSLVSGGGSTDTQYFGPGTRLTVL.

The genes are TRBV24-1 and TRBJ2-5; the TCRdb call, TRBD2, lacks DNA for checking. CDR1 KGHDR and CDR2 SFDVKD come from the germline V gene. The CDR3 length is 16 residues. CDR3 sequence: CARRTSGGAYRETQYF.

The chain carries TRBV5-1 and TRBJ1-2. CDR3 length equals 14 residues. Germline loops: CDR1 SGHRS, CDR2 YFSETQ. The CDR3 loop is CASNRGGQTYGYTF.

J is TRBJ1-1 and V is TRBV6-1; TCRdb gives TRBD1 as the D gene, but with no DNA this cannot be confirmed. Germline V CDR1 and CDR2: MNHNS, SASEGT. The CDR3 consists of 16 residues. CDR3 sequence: CASKPRQGNMNTEAFF.

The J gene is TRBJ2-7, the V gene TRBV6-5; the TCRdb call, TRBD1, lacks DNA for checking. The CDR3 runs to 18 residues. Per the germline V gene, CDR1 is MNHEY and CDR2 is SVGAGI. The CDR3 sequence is CASSYQTRRQGGRYEQYF.

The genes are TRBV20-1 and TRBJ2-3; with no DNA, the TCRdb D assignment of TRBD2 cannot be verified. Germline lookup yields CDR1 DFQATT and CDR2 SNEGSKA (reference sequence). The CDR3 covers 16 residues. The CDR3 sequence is CSAPFPAGGLGDTQYF.

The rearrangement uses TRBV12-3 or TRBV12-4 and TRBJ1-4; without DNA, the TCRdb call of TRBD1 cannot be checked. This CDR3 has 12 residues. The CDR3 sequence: CASGTGREKLFF.

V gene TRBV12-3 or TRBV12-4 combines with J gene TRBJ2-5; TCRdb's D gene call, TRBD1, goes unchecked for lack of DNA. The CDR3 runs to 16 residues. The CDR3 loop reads CASNRQTGVSQETQYF.

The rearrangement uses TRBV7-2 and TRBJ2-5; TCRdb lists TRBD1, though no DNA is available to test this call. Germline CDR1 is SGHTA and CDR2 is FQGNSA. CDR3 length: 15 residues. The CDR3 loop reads CASSHPGDHRKTQYF.

This CDR3 reads CASSTQSPERYF. The chain combines TRBV7-9 with TRBJ2-7; with no DNA, the TCRdb D assignment of TRBD2 cannot be verified. CDR1 and CDR2 from the germline V gene are SEHNR and FQNEAQ (reference sequence). This CDR3 spans 12 amino acids. Filled out from reference TRBV7-9 and TRBJ2-7, the complete variable domain reads DTGVSQNPRHKITKRGQNVTFRCDPISEHNRLYWYRQTLGQGPEFLTYFQNEAQLEKSRLLSDRFSAERPKGSFSTLEIQRTEQGDSAMYLCASSTQSPERYFGPGTRLTVT.

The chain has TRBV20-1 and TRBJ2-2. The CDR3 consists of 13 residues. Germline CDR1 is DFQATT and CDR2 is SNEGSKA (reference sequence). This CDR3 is CSARGEVYGELFF.

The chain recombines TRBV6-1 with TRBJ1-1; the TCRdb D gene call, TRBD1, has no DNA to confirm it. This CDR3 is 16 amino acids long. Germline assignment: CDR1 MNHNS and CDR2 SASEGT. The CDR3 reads CASRANRQAEDTEAFF.

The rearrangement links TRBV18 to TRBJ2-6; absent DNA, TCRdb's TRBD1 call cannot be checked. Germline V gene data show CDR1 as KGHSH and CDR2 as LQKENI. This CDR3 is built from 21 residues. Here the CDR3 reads CASSPGTGEQNTNSGANVLTF.

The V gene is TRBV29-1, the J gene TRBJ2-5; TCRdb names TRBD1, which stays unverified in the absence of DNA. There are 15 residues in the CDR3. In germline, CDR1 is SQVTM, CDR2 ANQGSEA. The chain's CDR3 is CSVEGAGVPEETQYF. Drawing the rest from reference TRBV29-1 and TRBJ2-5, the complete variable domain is SAVISQKPSRDICQRGTSLTIQCQVDSQVTMMFWYRQQPGQSLTLIATANQGSEATYESGFVIDKFPISRPNLTFSTLTVSNMSPEDSSIYLCSVEGAGVPEETQYFGPGTRLLVL.

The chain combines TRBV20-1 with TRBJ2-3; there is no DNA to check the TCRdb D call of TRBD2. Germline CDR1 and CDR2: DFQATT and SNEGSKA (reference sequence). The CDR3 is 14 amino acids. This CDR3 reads CSARNTGRGDTQYF.

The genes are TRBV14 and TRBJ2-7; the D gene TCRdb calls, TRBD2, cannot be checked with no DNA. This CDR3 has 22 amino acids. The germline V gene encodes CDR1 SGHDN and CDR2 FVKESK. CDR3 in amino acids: CASSQDRGQRTSGGPSSYEQYF.

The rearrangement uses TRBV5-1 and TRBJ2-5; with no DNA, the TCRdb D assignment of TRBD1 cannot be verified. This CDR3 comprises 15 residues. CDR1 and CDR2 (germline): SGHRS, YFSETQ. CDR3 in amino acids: CASSNPGQRQETQYF.

CDR3 protein: CASTRSSYNSPLHF. This chain connects TRBV28 to TRBJ1-6. The germline V gene has CDR1 MDHEN and CDR2 SYDVKM. CDR3 size: 14 residues. The whole variable domain, remainder taken from reference TRBV28 and TRBJ1-6, is DVKVTQSSRYLVKRTGEKVFLECVQDMDHENMFWYRQDPGLGLRLIYFSYDVKMKEKGDIPEGYSVSREKKERFSLILESASTNQTSMYLCASTRSSYNSPLHFGNGTRLTVT.

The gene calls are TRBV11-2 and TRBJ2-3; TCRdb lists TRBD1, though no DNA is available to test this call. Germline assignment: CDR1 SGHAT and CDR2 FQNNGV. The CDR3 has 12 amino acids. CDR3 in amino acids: CASSPRRDTQYF.

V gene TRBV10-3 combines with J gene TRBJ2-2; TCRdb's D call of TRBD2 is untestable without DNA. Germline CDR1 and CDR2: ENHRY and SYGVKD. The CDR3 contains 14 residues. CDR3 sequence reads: CAISWDLGTGELFF.

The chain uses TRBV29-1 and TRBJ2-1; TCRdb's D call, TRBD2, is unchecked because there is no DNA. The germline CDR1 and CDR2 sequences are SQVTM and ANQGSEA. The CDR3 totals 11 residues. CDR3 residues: CSVSGGGEQFF.

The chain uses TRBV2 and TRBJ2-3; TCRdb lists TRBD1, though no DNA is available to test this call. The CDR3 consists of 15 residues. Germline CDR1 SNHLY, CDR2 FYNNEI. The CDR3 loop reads CATADITFSTDTQYF.